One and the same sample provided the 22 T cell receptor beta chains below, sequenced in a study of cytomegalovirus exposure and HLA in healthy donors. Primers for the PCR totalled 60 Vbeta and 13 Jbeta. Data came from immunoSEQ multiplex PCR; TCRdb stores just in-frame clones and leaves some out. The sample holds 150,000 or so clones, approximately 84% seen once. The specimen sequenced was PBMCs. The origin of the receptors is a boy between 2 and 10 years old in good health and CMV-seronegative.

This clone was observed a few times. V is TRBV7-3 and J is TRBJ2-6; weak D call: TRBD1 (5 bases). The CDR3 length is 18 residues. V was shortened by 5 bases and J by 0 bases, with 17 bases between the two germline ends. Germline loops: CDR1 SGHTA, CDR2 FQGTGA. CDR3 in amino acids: CASSPVGRAHSGANVLTF. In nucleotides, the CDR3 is TGTGCCAGCAGCCCTGTTGGCAGGGCCCACTCTGGGGCCAACGTCCTGACTTTC.

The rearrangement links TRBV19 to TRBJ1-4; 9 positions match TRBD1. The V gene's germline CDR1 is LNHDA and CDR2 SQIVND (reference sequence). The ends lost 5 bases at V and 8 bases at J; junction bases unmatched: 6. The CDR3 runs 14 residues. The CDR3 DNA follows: TGTGCCAGTAGTCGCCGGGACAGGGAGGAAAAACTGTTTTTT. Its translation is CASSRRDREEKLFF.

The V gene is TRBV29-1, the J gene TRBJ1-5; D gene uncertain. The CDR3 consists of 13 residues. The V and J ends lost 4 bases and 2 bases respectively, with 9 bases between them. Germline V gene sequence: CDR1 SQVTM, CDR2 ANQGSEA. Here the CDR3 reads CSVAGDGNQPQHF. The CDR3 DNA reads TGCAGCGTTGCCGGAGATGGCAATCAGCCCCAGCATTTT.

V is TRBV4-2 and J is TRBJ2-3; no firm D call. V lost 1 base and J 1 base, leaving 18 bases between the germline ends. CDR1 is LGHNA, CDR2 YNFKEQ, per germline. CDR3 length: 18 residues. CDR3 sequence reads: CASSQVFPPRTGTDTQYF. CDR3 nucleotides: TGTGCCAGCAGCCAAGTTTTCCCCCCGCGCACGGGCACAGATACGCAGTATTTT.

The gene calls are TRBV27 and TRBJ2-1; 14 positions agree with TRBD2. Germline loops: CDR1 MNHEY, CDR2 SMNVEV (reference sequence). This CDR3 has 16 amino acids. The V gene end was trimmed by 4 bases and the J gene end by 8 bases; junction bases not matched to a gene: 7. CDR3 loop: CASSWGTSGGRHEQFF. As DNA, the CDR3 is TGTGCCAGCAGTTGGGGGACTAGCGGGGGTCGGCATGAGCAGTTCTTC.

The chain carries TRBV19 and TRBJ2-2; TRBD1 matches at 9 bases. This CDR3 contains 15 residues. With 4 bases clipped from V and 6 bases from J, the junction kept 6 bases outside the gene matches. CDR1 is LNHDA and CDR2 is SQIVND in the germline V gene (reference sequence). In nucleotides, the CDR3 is TGTGCCAGTAGTAGTTGGGACAGGGTTGCCGGGGAGCTGTTTTTT. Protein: CASSSWDRVAGELFF.

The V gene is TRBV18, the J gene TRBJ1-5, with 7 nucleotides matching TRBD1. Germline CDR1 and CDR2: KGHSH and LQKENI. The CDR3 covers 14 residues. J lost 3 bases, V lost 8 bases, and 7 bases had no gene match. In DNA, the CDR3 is TGTGCCAGCCGACAGGGATTTGACAATCAGCCCCAGCATTTT. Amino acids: CASRQGFDNQPQHF. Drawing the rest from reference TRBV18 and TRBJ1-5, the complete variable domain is NAGVMQNPRHLVRRRGQEARLRCSPMKGHSHVYWYRQLPEEGLKFMVYLQKENIIDESGMPKERFSAEFPKEGPSILRIQQVVRGDSAAYFCASRQGFDNQPQHFGDGTRLSIL.

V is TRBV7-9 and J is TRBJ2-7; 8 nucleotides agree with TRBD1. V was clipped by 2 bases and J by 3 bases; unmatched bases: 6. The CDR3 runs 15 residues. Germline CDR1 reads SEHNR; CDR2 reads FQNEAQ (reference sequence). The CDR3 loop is CASSLPGTGVYEQYF. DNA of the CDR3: TGTGCCAGCAGCTTACCCGGGACAGGTGTCTACGAGCAGTACTTC.

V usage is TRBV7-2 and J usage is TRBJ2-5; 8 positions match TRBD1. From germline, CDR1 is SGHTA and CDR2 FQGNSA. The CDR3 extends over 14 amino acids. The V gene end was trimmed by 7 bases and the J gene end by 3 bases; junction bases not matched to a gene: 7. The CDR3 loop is CASKNYRGKETQYF. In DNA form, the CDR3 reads TGTGCCAGCAAGAATTACAGGGGGAAAGAGACCCAGTACTTC.

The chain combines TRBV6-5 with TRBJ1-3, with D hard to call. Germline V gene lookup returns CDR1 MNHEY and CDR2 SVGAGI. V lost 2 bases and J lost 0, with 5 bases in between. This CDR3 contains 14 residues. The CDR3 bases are TGTGCCAGCAGTTACACCAGCTCTGGAAACACCATATATTTT. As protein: CASSYTSSGNTIYF.

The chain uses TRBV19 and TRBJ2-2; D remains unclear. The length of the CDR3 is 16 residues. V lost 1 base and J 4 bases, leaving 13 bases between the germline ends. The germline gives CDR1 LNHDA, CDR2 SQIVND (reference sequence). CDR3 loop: CASSIGANRLTGELFF. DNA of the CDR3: TGTGCCAGTAGTATAGGGGCTAACCGGCTCACCGGGGAGCTGTTTTTT. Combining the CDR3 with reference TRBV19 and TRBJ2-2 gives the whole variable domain DGGITQSPKYLFRKEGQNVTLSCEQNLNHDAMYWYRQDPGQGLRLIYYSQIVNDFQKGDIAEGYSVSREKKESFPLTVTSAQKNPTAFYLCASSIGANRLTGELFFGEGSRLTVL.

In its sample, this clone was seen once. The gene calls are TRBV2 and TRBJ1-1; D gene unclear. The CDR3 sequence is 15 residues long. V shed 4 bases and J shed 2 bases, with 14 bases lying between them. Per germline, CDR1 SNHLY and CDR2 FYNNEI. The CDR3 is CASSATRGGNTEAFF. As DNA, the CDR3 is TGTGCCAGCAGTGCGACCCGCGGCGGTAACACTGAAGCTTTCTTT.

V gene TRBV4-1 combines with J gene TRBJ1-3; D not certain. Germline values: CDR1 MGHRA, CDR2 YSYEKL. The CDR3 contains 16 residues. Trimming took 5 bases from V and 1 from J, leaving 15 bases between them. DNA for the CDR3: TGCGCCAGCAGCTCCTCGCTCTGGAGGTCTGGAAACACCATATATTTT. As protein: CASSSSLWRSGNTIYF.

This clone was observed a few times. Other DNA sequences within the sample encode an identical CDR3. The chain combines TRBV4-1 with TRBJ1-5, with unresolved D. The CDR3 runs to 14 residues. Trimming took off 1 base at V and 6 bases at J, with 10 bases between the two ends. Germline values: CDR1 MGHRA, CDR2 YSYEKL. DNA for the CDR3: TGCGCCAGCAGCCAAGGGAGAGGCGGTCAGCCCCAGCATTTT. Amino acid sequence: CASSQGRGGQPQHF.

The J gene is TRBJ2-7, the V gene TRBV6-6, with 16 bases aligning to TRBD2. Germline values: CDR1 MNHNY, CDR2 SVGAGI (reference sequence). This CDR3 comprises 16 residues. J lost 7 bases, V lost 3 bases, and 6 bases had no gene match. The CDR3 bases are TGTGCCAGCAGTTATTCGGGACTAGCGGGAGGGTGGGAGCAGTACTTC. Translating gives CASSYSGLAGGWEQYF.

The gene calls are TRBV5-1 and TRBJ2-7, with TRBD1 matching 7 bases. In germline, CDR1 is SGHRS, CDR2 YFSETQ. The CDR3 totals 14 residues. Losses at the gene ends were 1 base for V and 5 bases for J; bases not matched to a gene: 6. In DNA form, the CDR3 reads TGCGCCAGCAGCTTGTACAGGGGAGTCAACGAGCAGTACTTC. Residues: CASSLYRGVNEQYF.

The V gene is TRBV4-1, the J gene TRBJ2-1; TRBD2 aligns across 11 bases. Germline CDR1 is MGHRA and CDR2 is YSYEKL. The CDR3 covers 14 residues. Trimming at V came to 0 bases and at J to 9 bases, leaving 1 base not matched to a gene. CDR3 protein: CASSQDGLAGEQFF. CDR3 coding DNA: TGCGCCAGCAGCCAAGACGGACTAGCGGGTGAGCAGTTCTTC.

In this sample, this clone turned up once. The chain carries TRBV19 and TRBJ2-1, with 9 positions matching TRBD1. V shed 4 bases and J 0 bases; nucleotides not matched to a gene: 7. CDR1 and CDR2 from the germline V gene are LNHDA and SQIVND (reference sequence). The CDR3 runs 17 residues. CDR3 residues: CASSNSGTGSSYNEQFF. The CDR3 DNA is TGTGCCAGTAGTAACTCCGGGACAGGGAGCTCCTACAATGAGCAGTTCTTC.

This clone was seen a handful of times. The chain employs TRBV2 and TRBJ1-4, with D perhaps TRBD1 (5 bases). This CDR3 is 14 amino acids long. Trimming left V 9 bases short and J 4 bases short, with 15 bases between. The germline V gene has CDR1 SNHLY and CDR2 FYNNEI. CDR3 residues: CASSQDKYNEKLFF. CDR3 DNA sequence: TGTGCCAGTTCTCAGGACAAGTATAATGAAAAACTGTTTTTT.

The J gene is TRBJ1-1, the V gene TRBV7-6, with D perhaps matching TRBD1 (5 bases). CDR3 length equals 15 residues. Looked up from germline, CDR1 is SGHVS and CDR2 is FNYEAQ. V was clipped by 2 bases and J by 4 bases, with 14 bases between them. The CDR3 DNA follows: TGTGCCAGCAGCTTACAGCCAGGGATGGGCACTGAAGCTTTCTTT. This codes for CASSLQPGMGTEAFF.

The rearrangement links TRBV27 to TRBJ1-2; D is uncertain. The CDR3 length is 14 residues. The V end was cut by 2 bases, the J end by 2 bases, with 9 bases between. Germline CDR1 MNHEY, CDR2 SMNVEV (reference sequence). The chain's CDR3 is CASSLLLGNYGYTF. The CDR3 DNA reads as TGTGCCAGCAGTTTACTACTAGGAAACTATGGCTACACCTTC.

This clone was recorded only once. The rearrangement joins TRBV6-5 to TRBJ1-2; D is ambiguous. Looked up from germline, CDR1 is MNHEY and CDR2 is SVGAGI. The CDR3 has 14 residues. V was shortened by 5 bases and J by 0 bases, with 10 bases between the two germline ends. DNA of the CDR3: TGTGCCAGCAGTCCCGGGGAAGCTAACTATGGCTACACCTTC. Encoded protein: CASSPGEANYGYTF.